This entry lists 8 T cell receptor beta chains sequenced from one sample in a study of early T cells in non-severe SARS-CoV-2 infection. MiXCR, applied by TCRdb to the 5' RACE reads, yields one record per CDR3 protein. This sample has around 71,000 distinct CDR3 sequences, with roughly 15% found just once. The sample in question was whole blood, obtained at baseline. Receptors were obtained from an adult who was a healthcare worker with PCR-confirmed SARS-CoV-2 infection or an uninfected control (not recorded which).

V usage is TRBV28 and J usage is TRBJ1-1; D is possibly TRBD1 (6 bases). The germline V and J ends were trimmed by 3 bases and 3 bases, with 11 bases remaining between them. This CDR3 comprises 14 residues. The germline gives CDR1 MDHEN, CDR2 SYDVKM. The CDR3 region is CASSFWGADTEAFF. DNA for the CDR3: TGTGCCAGCAGTTTCTGGGGGGCGGACACTGAAGCTTTCTTT.

V usage is TRBV27 and J usage is TRBJ2-7; 10 bases are shared with TRBD2. With V trimmed by 5 bases and J by 5 bases, 6 bases remained unmatched. CDR3 length: 14 amino acids. Germline values: CDR1 MNHEY, CDR2 SMNVEV (reference sequence). CDR3 in DNA: TGTGCCAGCAGTCCCCGGACTAGCGGCCACGAGCAGTACTTC. The encoded protein is CASSPRTSGHEQYF.

The V gene is TRBV7-8, the J gene TRBJ1-1; D is ambiguous. The CDR3 contains 15 residues. CDR1 is SGHVS and CDR2 is FQNEAQ in the germline V gene. Trimming shortened V by 5 bases and J by 4 bases, and 17 bases separated the two germline ends. The chain's CDR3 is CASSPGWAGSTEAFF. The CDR3 nucleotides read TGTGCCAGCAGCCCGGGGTGGGCCGGGAGCACTGAAGCTTTCTTT.

This clonotype turned up a few times. The chain combines TRBV24-1 with TRBJ2-1; D call uncertain. Germline-derived CDR1 and CDR2 are KGHDR and SFDVKD. The CDR3 has 14 amino acids. Trimming shortened V by 5 bases and J by 4 bases, and 11 bases separated the two germline ends. The CDR3 spells CATSGPPSYNEQFF. The CDR3 DNA reads as TGTGCCACCAGTGGGCCCCCCTCGTACAATGAGCAGTTCTTC.

In this sample, this clonotype turned up a few times. This chain joins TRBV2 and TRBJ2-5; no reliable D call. Looked up from germline, CDR1 is SNHLY and CDR2 is FYNNEI. The germline V and J ends were trimmed by 3 bases and 5 bases, with 13 bases remaining between them. The length of the CDR3 is 14 residues. The CDR3 sequence is CASSEGPGGETQYF. CDR3 in DNA: TGTGCCAGCAGTGAGGGTCCCGGTGGGGAGACCCAGTACTTC.

CDR3 residues: CASSEGGTGADTQYF. Written as DNA, the CDR3 is TGCGCCAGCAGTGAGGGAGGGACAGGGGCAGATACGCAGTATTTT. This chain joins TRBV10-1 and TRBJ2-3, with 10 positions matching TRBD1. With V trimmed by 2 bases and J by 4 bases, 3 bases remained unmatched. In germline, CDR1 is WNHNN, CDR2 SYGVQD (reference sequence). This CDR3 has 15 residues.

J is TRBJ2-7 and V is TRBV9, with D possibly TRBD1 on 5 matching bases. V dropped 4 bases and J dropped 7 bases, with 15 bases sitting between them. Germline V CDR1 and CDR2: SGDLS, YYNGEE. The CDR3 is 13 residues long. CDR3 in amino acids: CASSPHGQGEQYF. The CDR3 DNA is TGTGCCAGCAGCCCGCACGGGCAGGGAGAGCAGTACTTC.

This clonotype was observed a few times. The rearrangement joins TRBV7-6 to TRBJ2-5; tentative D call: TRBD1 (6 bases). Germline V gives CDR1 SGHVS, CDR2 FNYEAQ. The germline V and J ends were trimmed by 5 bases and 3 bases, with 13 bases remaining between them. The CDR3 is made up of 14 amino acids. The DNA for the CDR3 is TGTGCCAGCAGCCCGGGGACATCTAAAGAGACCCAGTACTTC. This sequence encodes CASSPGTSKETQYF.